This record looks at one TCR beta chain sequence and its context. This entry is derived from a study of blood T cell repertoires in COVID-19. Study-wide background: Collection of acute and convalescent COVID-19 samples took place in the United States, Italy and Spain.

V was trimmed by 7 bases and J by 3 bases, leaving 12 bases between them. CDR1 is SNHLY and CDR2 is FYNNEI in the germline V gene. The CDR3 runs 14 residues. Original data processing: Using reference gene primer amplification, nucleated cell counts were estimated. This table comes from immunoSEQ multiplex PCR, and its TCRdb copy is limited to in-frame clones, with some not included. V and J calls plus clone size are reproduced from that table; the DNA served to infer D and trimming. The table has under 250,000 clones, around 86% seen once. What was sequenced was peripheral blood. The TCR originated in an older woman with COVID-19, enrolled during active disease. The chain combines TRBV2 with TRBJ2-2; D perhaps matches TRBD1 (6 bases). Here the CDR3 DNA reads TGTGCCAGCACGCGACAGGCGGACACCGGGGAGCTGTTTTTT. This encodes CASTRQADTGELFF.